The 19 T cell receptor beta chains below were found in one sample sequenced in a study of cytomegalovirus exposure and HLA in healthy donors. Primers for the PCR totalled 60 Vbeta and 13 Jbeta. Assay: immunoSEQ multiplex PCR; the TCRdb copy retains only in-frame clones and omits some. The sample lists approximately 180,000 clones; 84% were seen once. The sample comprised PBMCs. Receptors originate from a man aged 18 to 30 in good health and CMV-seronegative.

The V and J genes are TRBV19 and TRBJ2-1; 9 bases agree with TRBD2. The CDR3 consists of 15 residues. The germline V gene encodes CDR1 LNHDA and CDR2 SQIVND (reference sequence). V was pared by 8 bases and J by 4 bases, with 9 bases of the junction left unmatched. The chain's CDR3 is CASGRLADFYNEQFF. DNA for the CDR3: TGTGCCAGTGGGAGACTAGCGGATTTTTACAATGAGCAGTTCTTC.

The V and J genes are TRBV5-4 and TRBJ2-1, with 11 bases matching TRBD1. V was pared by 5 bases and J by 8 bases, with 6 bases of the junction left unmatched. Per the germline V gene, CDR1 is SGHNT and CDR2 is YYREEE (reference sequence). The CDR3 is 14 residues long. CDR3 sequence reads: CASREGQGVDEQFF. The CDR3 DNA is TGTGCCAGCAGGGAGGGACAGGGGGTAGATGAGCAGTTCTTC.

This chain connects TRBV4-1 to TRBJ2-7; 13 nucleotides align to TRBD2. Germline V CDR1 and CDR2: MGHRA, YSYEKL. This CDR3 is built from 17 residues. V shed 2 bases and J 0 bases; nucleotides not matched to a gene: 4. CDR3 residues: CASSQPTSGGSSYEQYF. In DNA, the CDR3 is TGCGCCAGCAGCCAACCGACTAGCGGGGGGTCCTCCTACGAGCAGTACTTC.

The chain combines TRBV5-1 with TRBJ1-4, with D perhaps TRBD1 (6 bases). The V end lost 7 bases, the J end lost 7 bases, and 20 bases lay between the germline ends. This CDR3 region has 15 residues. Germline-derived CDR1 and CDR2 are SGHRS and YFSETQ. The CDR3 sequence: CASSTGFPGGEKLFF. Here the CDR3 DNA reads TGCGCCAGCTCTACAGGGTTCCCAGGAGGTGAAAAACTGTTTTTT. The full variable domain, in which reference TRBV5-1 and TRBJ1-4 provide the parts outside the CDR3, is KAGVTQTPRYLIKTRGQQVTLSCSPISGHRSVSWYQQTPGQGLQFLFEYFSETQRNKGNFPGRFSGRQFSNSRSEMNVSTLELGDSALYLCASSTGFPGGEKLFFGSGTQLSVL.

The chain links TRBV7-2 to TRBJ2-7; 7 bases align to TRBD2. The CDR3 is made up of 13 amino acids. V dropped 8 bases and J dropped 3; count of bases not matched to a gene: 7. In germline, CDR1 is SGHTA, CDR2 FQGNSA. CDR3 sequence (DNA): TGTGCCAGCGGAAGCGGGGCTAACTACGAGCAGTACTTC. Protein: CASGSGANYEQYF.

The chain couples TRBV19 to TRBJ2-3, with 7 bases identical to TRBD1. The germline V gene encodes CDR1 LNHDA and CDR2 SQIVND (reference sequence). The CDR3 is 15 amino acids. V lost 1 base to trimming and J lost 4 bases; unmatched junction nucleotides: 5. Written as DNA, the CDR3 is TGTGCCAGTAGTATAGGCCACAGGGGCGCAGATACGCAGTATTTT. It specifies CASSIGHRGADTQYF.

The V call is TRBV11-2, the J call TRBJ2-1; 7 positions match TRBD2. Germline CDR1 reads SGHAT; CDR2 reads FQNNGV. The CDR3 spans 15 residues. With 2 bases clipped from V and 5 bases from J, the junction kept 6 bases outside the gene matches. The CDR3 protein is CASSLTLLADNEQFF. The CDR3 bases are TGTGCCAGCAGCTTAACCCTTCTAGCGGACAATGAGCAGTTCTTC.

The CDR3 loop is CASSSTWTSGVNEQFF. The CDR3 DNA sequence: TGTGCCAGCAGCTCAACTTGGACTAGCGGTGTCAATGAGCAGTTCTTC. V usage is TRBV7-8 and J usage is TRBJ2-1, with TRBD2 matching 10 bases. The CDR3 totals 16 residues. Germline CDR1 is SGHVS and CDR2 is FQNEAQ. V trimming: 4 bases; J trimming: 6 bases; junction bases outside the gene matches: 9.

Only a few counts were recorded for this clone. The chain couples TRBV6-6 to TRBJ2-7; 8 positions match TRBD1. The junction had 6 bases not matched to a gene; V was cut back by 6 bases and J by 2 bases. The CDR3 loop spans 14 amino acids. Germline assignment: CDR1 MNHNY and CDR2 SVGAGI (reference sequence). CDR3 protein: CASRPTGGTYEQYF. The CDR3 nucleotides are TGTGCCAGCAGGCCCACAGGGGGGACCTACGAGCAGTACTTC.

The chain couples TRBV5-1 to TRBJ2-5; no clear D. The length of the CDR3 is 15 residues. V lost 2 bases and J 4 bases, leaving 15 bases between the germline ends. Germline lookup yields CDR1 SGHRS and CDR2 YFSETQ. The CDR3 here is CASSFTATNAETQYF. The CDR3 region has the DNA TGCGCCAGCAGCTTCACAGCCACCAATGCAGAGACCCAGTACTTC.

This chain joins TRBV7-3 and TRBJ2-3; possible D gene TRBD1, 6 bases. The CDR3 has 13 residues. CDR1 and CDR2 (germline): SGHTA, FQGTGA. Trimming cost V 2 bases and J 12 bases, with 15 bases left between them. CDR3 sequence: CASSLPPGQSQYF. CDR3 nucleotide sequence: TGTGCCAGCAGCTTACCTCCGGGACAATCTCAGTATTTT.

This sequence joins TRBV7-8 and TRBJ2-1, with a weak D call TRBD1 (6 bases). The CDR3 is 15 residues long. Deletions cut 2 bases from V and 1 base from J, with 9 bases between. CDR1 is SGHVS and CDR2 is FQNEAQ in the germline V gene. CDR3 DNA: TGTGCCAGCAGCTTATTAACAGGGTCCTACAATGAGCAGTTCTTC. Amino acids: CASSLLTGSYNEQFF.

This clone has more than one count but fewer than ten. This sequence joins TRBV4-2 and TRBJ2-7; no clear D gene. V was shortened by 0 bases and J by 5 bases, with 8 bases between the two germline ends. Germline V gene sequence: CDR1 LGHNA, CDR2 YNFKEQ. This CDR3 spans 13 amino acids. The CDR3 nucleotides read TGTGCCAGCAGCCAAGATTCGCGTAACGAGCAGTACTTC. Translated: CASSQDSRNEQYF.

The chain employs TRBV30 and TRBJ2-7; 7 positions agree with TRBD2. J lost 3 bases, V lost 3 bases, and 8 bases had no gene match. The CDR3 sequence is 14 residues long. The V gene's germline CDR1 is GTSNPN and CDR2 SVGIG (reference sequence). The CDR3 protein is CAWRNLGGSYEQYF. The CDR3 bases are TGTGCCTGGAGGAACCTGGGGGGGAGCTACGAGCAGTACTTC.

The gene calls are TRBV6-6 and TRBJ2-1, with TRBD2 matching 8 bases. CDR3 size: 15 residues. Germline CDR1 reads MNHNY; CDR2 reads SVGAGI (reference sequence). Unmatched junction bases numbered 8, after V lost 4 bases and J lost 6 bases. The CDR3 region has the DNA TGTGCCAGCAGTTCCCCGGGACTAGATCGCAATGAGCAGTTCTTC. Protein sequence: CASSSPGLDRNEQFF.

The gene calls are TRBV25-1 and TRBJ1-2; no definite D call. CDR1 is MGHDK and CDR2 is SYGVNS in the germline V gene. Trimming pared 10 bases from V and 2 bases from J, leaving 8 bases between. The CDR3 spans 11 residues. The CDR3 region is CATQANYGYTF. Written as DNA, the CDR3 is TGTGCCACCCAGGCCAACTATGGCTACACCTTC.

The V and J genes are TRBV12-2 and TRBJ2-3; the D call TRBD2 from the table was never checked on the DNA. TRBV12-2 constitutes a pseudogene. This CDR3 has 20 residues. The CDR3 DNA sequence: TGTGCAAGTCGCTTAGAGTCGACTAGCGGGAGACTCAACCGCGCAGATACGCAGTATTTT. Translating gives CASRLESTSGRLNRADTQYF.

This chain links TRBV5-1 with TRBJ2-7; D is possibly TRBD2 (5 bases). Germline V lookup: CDR1 SGHRS, CDR2 YFSETQ. CDR3 length: 14 residues. V dropped 0 bases and J dropped 3 bases, with 10 bases sitting between them. CDR3 region: CASSLAYSGYEQYF. The DNA for the CDR3 is TGCGCCAGCAGCTTGGCTTACAGCGGCTACGAGCAGTACTTC.

The V call is TRBV7-9, the J call TRBJ2-3, with D perhaps matching TRBD2 (5 bases). Trimming stripped 0 bases from V and 5 bases from J, with 9 bases between. CDR1 is SEHNR and CDR2 is FQNEAQ in the germline V gene (reference sequence). The CDR3 covers 14 residues. The CDR3: CASSLAGAQDTQYF. In nucleotides, the CDR3 is TGTGCCAGCAGCTTAGCGGGAGCCCAAGATACGCAGTATTTT.